These T cell receptor beta chains were read from a single sample in a study of pediatric ulcerative colitis. Profiled with immunoSEQ multiplex PCR; TCRdb holds only in-frame clones, not every one. The sample includes 54,000 or so clones, about nine tenths seen only once; the top ten take about 1.5%. Sequenced sample: blood. These receptors came from a boy aged 5-17 years who was a control in a study of pediatric ulcerative colitis. Each CDR3 is given with its conserved first and last residue. Fields, in order: J gene, clone size, V gene, D gene, CDR3 protein, CDR3 DNA. D genes are given only for firm matches. A clone size is listed for some rows: how often the clone was seen (once, few, many), or a class if it is expanded.

J gene: TRBJ1-4
clone size: .
V gene: TRBV9
D gene: .
CDR3 protein: CASSVGQGLEKLFF
CDR3 DNA: TGTGCCAGCAGCGTAGGGCAGGGTTTGGAAAAACTGTTTTTT

J gene: TRBJ2-7
clone size: .
V gene: TRBV9
D gene: .
CDR3 protein: CASSTRGQGGEQYF
CDR3 DNA: TGTGCCAGCAGCACCCGGGGGCAGGGTGGCGAGCAGTACTTC

J gene: TRBJ1-5
clone size: .
V gene: TRBV30
D gene: .
CDR3 protein: CAWSGGSSWGQPQHF
CDR3 DNA: TGTGCCTGGAGTGGCGGGTCCTCCTGGGGTCAGCCCCAGCATTTT

J gene: TRBJ2-3
clone size: .
V gene: TRBV15
D gene: .
CDR3 protein: CATSRGFSLPPSTDTQYF
CDR3 DNA: TGTGCCACCAGCAGAGGCTTCTCGCTACCCCCTAGCACAGATACGCAGTATTTT

J gene: TRBJ2-3
clone size: .
V gene: TRBV6-4
D gene: .
CDR3 protein: CASSAGGTGTDTQYF
CDR3 DNA: TGTGCCAGCAGTGCAGGCGGGACAGGCACAGATACGCAGTATTTT

J gene: TRBJ1-2
clone size: few
V gene: TRBV7-3
D gene: .
CDR3 protein: CASSLTSTNYGYTF
CDR3 DNA: TGTGCCAGCAGCTTAACGTCGACTAACTATGGCTACACCTTC

J gene: TRBJ2-7
clone size: once
V gene: TRBV5-1
D gene: .
CDR3 protein: CASSLDAGVGSYEQYF
CDR3 DNA: TGCGCCAGCAGCTTGGATGCAGGGGTGGGGTCCTACGAGCAGTACTTC

J gene: TRBJ1-1
clone size: .
V gene: TRBV5-6
D gene: .
CDR3 protein: CASSLVWGVNTEAFF
CDR3 DNA: TGTGCCAGCAGCTTGGTATGGGGGGTGAACACTGAAGCTTTCTTT

J gene: TRBJ2-1
clone size: .
V gene: TRBV6-4
D gene: TRBD2
CDR3 protein: CASSHSGGASGDEQFF
CDR3 DNA: TGTGCCAGCAGCCATTCCGGGGGGGCCTCTGGGGATGAGCAGTTCTTC

J gene: TRBJ1-1
clone size: .
V gene: TRBV28
D gene: .
CDR3 protein: CASSLLRGASNTEAFF
CDR3 DNA: TGTGCCAGCAGTTTACTTCGTGGGGCGTCGAACACTGAAGCTTTCTTT

J gene: TRBJ2-7
clone size: .
V gene: TRBV4-1
D gene: TRBD1
CDR3 protein: CASSQIGRTGGYEQYF
CDR3 DNA: TGCGCCAGCAGCCAAATTGGGCGGACAGGGGGCTACGAGCAGTACTTC

J gene: TRBJ2-2
clone size: once
V gene: TRBV29-1
D gene: .
CDR3 protein: CSVVSSGELFF
CDR3 DNA: TGCAGCGTTGTTAGCAGCGGGGAGCTGTTTTTT

J gene: TRBJ1-4
clone size: .
V gene: TRBV13
D gene: .
CDR3 protein: CASSLSGGPNEKLFF
CDR3 DNA: TGTGCCAGCAGCTTATCCGGGGGCCCAAATGAAAAACTGTTTTTT

J gene: TRBJ2-7
clone size: .
V gene: TRBV5-1
D gene: TRBD1
CDR3 protein: CASSLDGTGYEQYF
CDR3 DNA: TGCGCCAGCAGCTTGGATGGGACAGGCTACGAGCAGTACTTC

J gene: TRBJ2-3
clone size: .
V gene: TRBV19
D gene: .
CDR3 protein: CASSMDKGGTDTQYF
CDR3 DNA: TGTGCCAGTAGTATGGACAAGGGGGGCACAGATACGCAGTATTTT

J gene: TRBJ2-7
clone size: .
V gene: TRBV15
D gene: TRBD2
CDR3 protein: CATSHSRDYNEQYF
CDR3 DNA: TGTGCCACCAGCCATTCCCGGGACTACAACGAGCAGTACTTC

J gene: TRBJ1-6
clone size: .
V gene: TRBV11-2
D gene: .
CDR3 protein: CASSPPGRRNSPLHF
CDR3 DNA: TGTGCCAGCAGCCCTCCGGGACGGCGAAATTCACCCCTCCACTTT

J gene: TRBJ1-6
clone size: .
V gene: TRBV6-1
D gene: .
CDR3 protein: CASSEAPGSNSPLHF
CDR3 DNA: TGTGCCAGCAGTGAAGCTCCGGGTAGTAATTCACCCCTCCACTTT

J gene: TRBJ1-1
clone size: .
V gene: TRBV29-1
D gene: .
CDR3 protein: CSVGRVGPTEAFF
CDR3 DNA: TGCAGCGTTGGAAGGGTCGGGCCCACTGAAGCTTTCTTT

J gene: TRBJ2-7
clone size: .
V gene: TRBV14
D gene: .
CDR3 protein: CASNPYGGSDEQYF
CDR3 DNA: TGTGCCAGCAACCCTTACGGGGGTTCGGACGAGCAGTACTTC

J gene: TRBJ2-6
clone size: .
V gene: TRBV28
D gene: TRBD2
CDR3 protein: CASSRGTISGANVLTF
CDR3 DNA: TGTGCCAGCAGCCGAGGGACTATCTCTGGGGCCAACGTCCTGACTTTC

J gene: TRBJ1-1
clone size: .
V gene: TRBV12-5
D gene: .
CDR3 protein: CASGYGVNTEAFF
CDR3 DNA: TGTGCTAGTGGTTATGGGGTCAACACTGAAGCTTTCTTT

J gene: TRBJ2-2
clone size: .
V gene: TRBV5-8
D gene: .
CDR3 protein: CASSLRAGDTGELFF
CDR3 DNA: TGTGCCAGCAGCTTGCGGGCAGGAGACACCGGGGAGCTGTTTTTT

J gene: TRBJ1-1
clone size: .
V gene: TRBV2
D gene: .
CDR3 protein: CASRDDSRVTEAFF
CDR3 DNA: TGTGCCAGCAGGGATGACAGCCGAGTCACTGAAGCTTTCTTT

J gene: TRBJ2-1
clone size: .
V gene: TRBV9
D gene: .
CDR3 protein: CASSGFPGVGIYNEQFF
CDR3 DNA: TGTGCCAGCAGCGGTTTTCCCGGAGTGGGGATCTACAATGAGCAGTTCTTC

J gene: TRBJ2-7
clone size: .
V gene: TRBV6-5
D gene: .
CDR3 protein: CASSQIYEQYF
CDR3 DNA: TGTGCCAGCAGTCAAATCTACGAGCAGTACTTC

J gene: TRBJ1-5
clone size: once
V gene: TRBV6-5
D gene: .
CDR3 protein: CASSPQEGYQPQHF
CDR3 DNA: TGTGCCAGCAGTCCGCAGGAGGGATATCAGCCCCAGCATTTT

J gene: TRBJ1-2
clone size: .
V gene: TRBV28
D gene: .
CDR3 protein: CASSAQVYYGYTF
CDR3 DNA: TGTGCCAGCAGTGCTCAGGTTTACTATGGCTACACCTTC

J gene: TRBJ2-3
clone size: .
V gene: TRBV7-2
D gene: .
CDR3 protein: CASSLPVTDTQYF
CDR3 DNA: TGTGCCAGCAGCTTACCAGTAACAGATACGCAGTATTTT

J gene: TRBJ1-1
clone size: .
V gene: TRBV29-1
D gene: TRBD1
CDR3 protein: CSVVDRAEAFF
CDR3 DNA: TGCAGCGTTGTGGACAGGGCAGAAGCTTTCTTT

J gene: TRBJ2-2
clone size: once
V gene: TRBV11-3
D gene: TRBD1
CDR3 protein: CASSLTGTGTGELFF
CDR3 DNA: TGTGCCAGCAGCTTAACCGGGACAGGGACCGGGGAGCTGTTTTTT

J gene: TRBJ2-7
clone size: .
V gene: TRBV7-9
D gene: .
CDR3 protein: CASSRELGGGKQYF
CDR3 DNA: TGTGCCAGCAGCCGAGAGCTGGGGGGAGGAAAGCAGTACTTC

J gene: TRBJ2-7
clone size: .
V gene: TRBV6-1
D gene: TRBD1
CDR3 protein: CASSGGTGVYEQYF
CDR3 DNA: TGTGCCAGCAGTGGTGGGACAGGGGTCTACGAGCAGTACTTC

J gene: TRBJ2-3
clone size: .
V gene: TRBV25-1
D gene: .
CDR3 protein: CASSESEQSTDTQYF
CDR3 DNA: TGTGCCAGCAGTGAATCTGAGCAGAGCACAGATACGCAGTATTTT

J gene: TRBJ1-4
clone size: .
V gene: TRBV6-5
D gene: TRBD1
CDR3 protein: CASREQGASEKLFF
CDR3 DNA: TGTGCCAGCAGGGAACAGGGGGCAAGTGAAAAACTGTTTTTT

J gene: TRBJ2-2
clone size: .
V gene: TRBV15
D gene: TRBD2
CDR3 protein: CATSRTSQPGELFF
CDR3 DNA: TGTGCCACCAGCCGGACTAGCCAGCCCGGGGAGCTGTTTTTT

J gene: TRBJ1-4
clone size: .
V gene: TRBV29-1
D gene: .
CDR3 protein: CSVDNSAGGGEKLFF
CDR3 DNA: TGCAGCGTTGATAATTCAGCGGGGGGCGGAGAAAAACTGTTTTTT

J gene: TRBJ2-5
clone size: .
V gene: TRBV7-3
D gene: .
CDR3 protein: CASSLTGRGQETQYF
CDR3 DNA: TGTGCCAGCAGCTTAACCGGTCGGGGACAAGAGACCCAGTACTTC

J gene: TRBJ2-5
clone size: once
V gene: TRBV28
D gene: .
CDR3 protein: CASSSGVQETQYF
CDR3 DNA: TGTGCCAGCAGTTCGGGGGTACAAGAGACCCAGTACTTC